The rows below give T cell receptor beta chains drawn from one sample of a study of T cells in localized non-small cell lung cancer. Clones were read by immunoSEQ multiplex PCR, and TCRdb kept only the in-frame ones, dropping some. In the table there are some 37,000 clones, over 75% of which are singletons. The sequenced sample was peripheral blood, obtained before any cancer treatment. These receptors were obtained from a woman aged 35-70 years with stage I lung adenocarcinoma. Both conserved end residues are part of each CDR3. Each record gives: CDR3 DNA, CDR3 protein, CDR3 length, J gene, D gene, V gene, clone size. A D gene is named only where the DNA matches it firmly. Size is stated for part of the rows, as once, few or many counts, or as a class when the clone is expanded.

cdr3_nt: TGTGCCAGAAGCTTCCGGGACACGCTTCCCCAAACGAACACCGGGGAGCTGTTTTTT; cdr3_aa: CARSFRDTLPQTNTGELFF; cdr3_length: 19; j_call: TRBJ2-2; d_call: -; v_call: TRBV5-3; clone_size: -
cdr3_nt: TGTGCCAGCAGCGTAGCGGGGGGTTCCTACGAGCAGTACTTC; cdr3_aa: CASSVAGGSYEQYF; cdr3_length: 14; j_call: TRBJ2-7; d_call: TRBD2; v_call: TRBV11-2; clone_size: -
cdr3_nt: TGCACCAGCAGCCCCCCGAGCGGAGCCTACAATGAGCAGTTCTTC; cdr3_aa: CTSSPPSGAYNEQFF; cdr3_length: 15; j_call: TRBJ2-1; d_call: -; v_call: TRBV1; clone_size: once
cdr3_nt: TGTGCCAGCAGCTTAGGCCCGGTAGCTAGGCGGGACATTCAGTACTTC; cdr3_aa: CASSLGPVARRDIQYF; cdr3_length: 16; j_call: TRBJ2-4; d_call: -; v_call: TRBV11-2; clone_size: -
cdr3_nt: TGTGCCAGCAGCTCAGCATGGGCGCTGGGGAGGGATACGCAGTATTTT; cdr3_aa: CASSSAWALGRDTQYF; cdr3_length: 16; j_call: TRBJ2-3; d_call: -; v_call: TRBV11-1; clone_size: -
cdr3_nt: TGTGCCAGCAGTCTTGGACAGGACTATGGCTACACCTTC; cdr3_aa: CASSLGQDYGYTF; cdr3_length: 13; j_call: TRBJ1-2; d_call: TRBD1; v_call: TRBV2; clone_size: few
cdr3_nt: TGTGCCAGCAGCCGAGCGGGAGCCCCCTACGAGCAGTACTTC; cdr3_aa: CASSRAGAPYEQYF; cdr3_length: 14; j_call: TRBJ2-7; d_call: TRBD2; v_call: TRBV6-5; clone_size: -
cdr3_nt: TGCAGCGTTGAAGATAGATCCATTCAGTCCTACGAGCAGTACTTC; cdr3_aa: CSVEDRSIQSYEQYF; cdr3_length: 15; j_call: TRBJ2-7; d_call: -; v_call: TRBV29-1; clone_size: -
cdr3_nt: TGTGCCTGGAAACGGGGCGGGAGGAAGTACAATGAGCAGTTCTTC; cdr3_aa: CAWKRGGRKYNEQFF; cdr3_length: 15; j_call: TRBJ2-1; d_call: TRBD2; v_call: TRBV30; clone_size: -
cdr3_nt: TGTGCCAGTAGCGAGGGGGATGGCTACACCTTC; cdr3_aa: CASSEGDGYTF; cdr3_length: 11; j_call: TRBJ1-2; d_call: -; v_call: TRBV19; clone_size: -
cdr3_nt: TGTGCCAGCAGTGGCCGCGGGGCCACCGGGGAGCTGTTTTTT; cdr3_aa: CASSGRGATGELFF; cdr3_length: 14; j_call: TRBJ2-2; d_call: -; v_call: TRBV2; clone_size: -
cdr3_nt: TGTGCCAGCAGAGAGGTAGCGGGAGAGATCGAGCAGTACTTC; cdr3_aa: CASREVAGEIEQYF; cdr3_length: 14; j_call: TRBJ2-7; d_call: TRBD2; v_call: TRBV6-1; clone_size: -